What follows are 13 T cell receptor beta chains derived from one specimen sequenced in a study of T cells in Graves' hyperthyroidism and ophthalmopathy. The investigators amplified TCR beta CDR3 regions from RNA transcripts. RT-PCR in the first round (using the HTBI primer set) targeted the TCR CDR3. TCRdb ran MiXCR on the multiplex PCR reads and lists one entry per CDR3 protein. The table shows around 620,000 distinct CDR3 sequences, with around 14% occurring only once. Sequencing used blood. These receptors originate from a woman aged 18-29 years with Graves' ophthalmopathy.

Many counts were recorded for this clonotype. This chain connects TRBV2 to TRBJ1-5; 8 bases line up with TRBD1. V dropped 4 bases and J dropped 4; count of bases not matched to a gene: 3. CDR3 length equals 14 residues. CDR1 is SNHLY, CDR2 FYNNEI, per germline. The CDR3 is CASSAQGVNQPQHF. The CDR3 DNA sequence: TGTGCCAGCAGTGCACAGGGGGTAAATCAGCCCCAGCATTTT. The whole variable domain, filled in from reference TRBV2 and TRBJ1-5, reads EPEVTQTPSHQVTQMGQEVILRCVPISNHLYFYWYRQILGQKVEFLVSFYNNEISEKSEIFDDQFSVERPDGSNFTLKIRSTKLEDSAMYFCASSAQGVNQPQHFGDGTRLSIL.

Ten or more counts support this clonotype. The chain combines TRBV7-2 with TRBJ2-7; 9 bases match TRBD1. J gave up 3 bases and V 3 bases, and 3 bases lay outside the gene matches. Germline CDR1 reads SGHTA; CDR2 reads FQGNSA. The CDR3 runs 14 residues. For the CDR3, the DNA is TGTGCCAGCAGCTTGGGGACAGGGTACTACGAGCAGTACTTC. Protein product: CASSLGTGYYEQYF.

This clonotype came up many times. V gene TRBV20-1 combines with J gene TRBJ2-4; the D is unclear. The V and J ends lost 3 bases and 0 bases respectively, with 9 bases between them. CDR3 length: 14 amino acids. Looked up from germline, CDR1 is DFQATT and CDR2 is SNEGSKA (reference sequence). CDR3 loop: CSASPSLAKNIQYF. The DNA for the CDR3 is TGCAGTGCTAGCCCCAGCCTAGCCAAAAACATTCAGTACTTC.

This clonotype was counted many times. This rearrangement joins TRBV6-5 to TRBJ1-1; perhaps TRBD1 as D (5 bases). CDR1 is MNHEY and CDR2 is SVGAGI in the germline V gene. This CDR3 comprises 17 residues. V lost 2 bases and J 0 bases, leaving 16 bases between the germline ends. CDR3 protein: CASSYLSVGRVNTEAFF. The CDR3 region has the DNA TGTGCCAGCAGTTACCTTTCCGTGGGACGGGTGAACACTGAAGCTTTCTTT.

This clonotype was counted ten times or more. V is TRBV6-1 and J is TRBJ2-7, with 7 bases that match TRBD2. CDR3 length: 14 residues. Germline-derived CDR1 and CDR2 are MNHNS and SASEGT. V dropped 6 bases and J dropped 2; count of bases not matched to a gene: 7. The CDR3 is CASRPAGLTYEQYF. CDR3 nucleotide sequence: TGTGCCAGCAGGCCCGCGGGACTAACCTACGAGCAGTACTTC.

This clonotype was picked up many times. The V and J genes are TRBV27 and TRBJ1-6; no clear D gene. The CDR3 consists of 15 residues. From germline, CDR1 is MNHEY and CDR2 SMNVEV (reference sequence). Between the trimmed V and J ends, which lost 4 bases and 4 bases, there was a span of 11 bases. The CDR3 loop reads CASSSRFPYNSPLHF. CDR3 coding DNA: TGTGCCAGCAGTTCCCGGTTCCCATATAATTCACCCCTCCACTTT.

This clonotype was observed at least ten times. The chain joins TRBV6-5 to TRBJ2-1; 8 bases are a match to TRBD2. The ends lost 4 bases at V and 7 bases at J; junction bases unmatched: 6. The germline CDR1 and CDR2 sequences are MNHEY and SVGAGI. The CDR3 is 14 residues long. The DNA of the CDR3 is TGTGCCAGCAGTTGGAACTTAGCGGGGAATGAGCAGTTCTTC. It codes for CASSWNLAGNEQFF.

The chain is built from TRBV9 and TRBJ2-2; no clear D gene. CDR1 and CDR2 (germline): SGDLS, YYNGEE. This CDR3 spans 12 amino acids. Trimming took off 3 bases at V and 7 bases at J, with 7 bases between the two ends. The CDR3 loop reads CASSAVIGELFF. For the CDR3, the DNA is TGTGCCAGCAGCGCGGTCATCGGGGAGCTGTTTTTT.

This clonotype has only a few counts. The chain has TRBV6-1 and TRBJ2-6, with TRBD1 as a possible D gene (6 bases). Looked up from germline, CDR1 is MNHNS and CDR2 is SASEGT. With 8 bases removed from V and 1 base from J, the gap between germline ends came to 9 bases. The CDR3 has 14 amino acids. The CDR3 DNA reads TGTGCCAGCCACGACAGGTCTGGGGCCAACGTCCTGACTTTC. It codes for CASHDRSGANVLTF.

This clonotype was seen repeatedly, ten times or more. CDR3: CASSFGTSGRDTQYF. CDR3 in DNA: TGTGCCAGCAGTTTCGGGACTAGCGGGAGGGATACGCAGTATTTT. The gene calls are TRBV27 and TRBJ2-3, with 15 bases aligning to TRBD2. V was clipped by 3 bases and J by 6 bases; unmatched bases: 1. Germline values: CDR1 MNHEY, CDR2 SMNVEV (reference sequence). The CDR3 runs to 15 residues.

The table lists this clonotype with many counts. The chain joins TRBV2 to TRBJ2-1; 7 bases are shared with TRBD2. The germline V gene has CDR1 SNHLY and CDR2 FYNNEI. The ends lost 6 bases at V and 0 bases at J; junction bases unmatched: 8. CDR3 length: 16 residues. The CDR3 DNA follows: TGTGCCAGCAGCCTTACTAGCGCCAGCTCCTACAATGAGCAGTTCTTC. Amino acid sequence: CASSLTSASSYNEQFF.

The V call is TRBV6-6, the J call TRBJ2-1, with TRBD1 matching 7 bases. Losses at the gene ends were 0 bases for V and 5 bases for J; bases not matched to a gene: 4. Germline V gives CDR1 MNHNY, CDR2 SVGAGI (reference sequence). This CDR3 spans 15 amino acids. CDR3 sequence: CASSYSWTGDNEQFF. DNA of the CDR3: TGTGCCAGCAGTTACTCCTGGACAGGAGACAATGAGCAGTTCTTC.

This clonotype has ten or more counts. The chain combines TRBV7-2 with TRBJ2-3, with D hard to call. The length of the CDR3 is 14 residues. Germline CDR1 reads SGHTA; CDR2 reads FQGNSA. Trimming left V 4 bases short and J 0 bases short, with 8 bases between. The DNA for the CDR3 is TGTGCCAGCAGCTCCCCCCTCAGCACAGATACGCAGTATTTT. The encoded protein is CASSSPLSTDTQYF.